One and the same sample provided the 28 T cell receptor beta chains below, sequenced in a study of blood T cell repertoires in COVID-19. Repertoires were generated with immunoSEQ multiplex PCR, while TCRdb's copy carries only in-frame clones and drops some. The repertoire holds over 200,000 clones, with roughly 88% as singletons. The source material was peripheral blood. Receptors originate from a man between 40 and 49 years old who had recovered from COVID-19.

The chain combines TRBV4-1 with TRBJ1-4, with D tentatively TRBD1 (6 bases). The CDR3 extends over 15 amino acids. Trimming removed 2 bases from V and 3 bases from J, with 10 bases in between. CDR1 MGHRA and CDR2 YSYEKL come from the germline V gene. The CDR3 DNA is TGCGCCAGCAGCCAACGGGGGGCGTCTAATGAAAAACTGTTTTTT. This encodes CASSQRGASNEKLFF.

V is TRBV14 and J is TRBJ2-5; a weak D match, TRBD2 (5 bases). Trimming pared 1 base from V and 2 bases from J, leaving 14 bases between. CDR3 length equals 16 residues. Germline V gives CDR1 SGHDN, CDR2 FVKESK. CDR3 sequence: CASSQGVPGNQETQYF. In DNA, the CDR3 is TGTGCCAGCAGCCAAGGGGTCCCGGGAAATCAAGAGACCCAGTACTTC.

The V and J genes are TRBV19 and TRBJ2-3, with D unresolved. In germline, CDR1 is LNHDA, CDR2 SQIVND (reference sequence). CDR3 size: 13 residues. The V end was cut by 10 bases, the J end by 0 bases, with 11 bases between. The CDR3 loop reads CATRKTSTDTQYF. CDR3 bases: TGTGCCACCCGGAAGACTAGCACAGATACGCAGTATTTT.

This clone occurred a few times. The V and J genes are TRBV30 and TRBJ2-3; 7 positions agree with TRBD1. Germline loops: CDR1 GTSNPN, CDR2 SVGIG (reference sequence). The CDR3 length is 14 residues. V trimming: 2 bases; J trimming: 1 base; junction bases outside the gene matches: 3. The CDR3 DNA follows: TGTGCCTGGAGTAGGGGGCGCGGCACAGATACGCAGTATTTT. This translates into CAWSRGRGTDTQYF.

This clone was seen only a few times. J is TRBJ1-2 and V is TRBV27; 9 nucleotides agree with TRBD1. V gave up 3 bases and J gave up 8 bases; unmatched junction bases: 4. This CDR3 spans 13 amino acids. The germline CDR1 and CDR2 sequences are MNHEY and SMNVEV (reference sequence). The chain's CDR3 is CASSLGTGNGYTF. The DNA for the CDR3 is TGTGCCAGCAGTTTGGGGACAGGGAACGGCTACACCTTC.

V gene TRBV9 combines with J gene TRBJ2-7; the match to TRBD2 covers 9 bases. The CDR3 totals 15 residues. Germline trimming cut 3 bases from V and 2 bases from J; bases unmatched to any gene: 6. CDR1 is SGDLS and CDR2 is YYNGEE in the germline V gene. CDR3 sequence: CASSGGTSSAYEQYF. CDR3 sequence (DNA): TGTGCCAGCAGCGGAGGGACTAGCAGCGCCTACGAGCAGTACTTC.

The chain carries TRBV11-2 and TRBJ2-7; 12 bases are shared with TRBD1. CDR3 length: 17 amino acids. Germline trimming cut 1 base from V and 2 bases from J; bases unmatched to any gene: 6. Per the germline V gene, CDR1 is SGHAT and CDR2 is FQNNGV. The CDR3 here is CASSLVGQGADTYEQYF. CDR3 nucleotides: TGTGCCAGCAGCTTAGTGGGACAGGGGGCCGATACCTACGAGCAGTACTTC.

The V gene is TRBV10-2, the J gene TRBJ2-3, with TRBD2 identical over 7 bases. V dropped 6 bases and J dropped 5; count of bases not matched to a gene: 2. Per germline, CDR1 WSHSY and CDR2 SAAADI. The CDR3 has 12 amino acids. The CDR3 loop reads CASRTGGDTQYF. DNA of the CDR3: TGCGCCAGCAGGACGGGGGGAGATACGCAGTATTTT.

The chain uses TRBV7-2 and TRBJ2-7; 8 nucleotides agree with TRBD2. The V gene's germline CDR1 is SGHTA and CDR2 FQGNSA. J gave up 4 bases and V 0 bases, and 5 bases lay outside the gene matches. The CDR3 spans 15 residues. The CDR3 coding sequence is TGTGCCAGCAGCTTAGCCAGCGGGAGTGTGTACGAGCAGTACTTC. This codes for CASSLASGSVYEQYF.

This chain connects TRBV6-4 to TRBJ2-3; 12 bases map to TRBD2. With 3 bases clipped from V and 6 bases from J, the junction kept 4 bases outside the gene matches. Germline V gives CDR1 MRHNA, CDR2 SNTAGT. CDR3 length equals 15 residues. The CDR3 is CASSELAGGLDTQYF. As DNA, the CDR3 is TGTGCCAGCAGTGAACTAGCGGGGGGTTTGGATACGCAGTATTTT.

This chain connects TRBV27 to TRBJ1-1, with 7 nucleotides matching TRBD1. The CDR3 has 13 amino acids. CDR1 is MNHEY and CDR2 is SMNVEV in the germline V gene (reference sequence). V lost 4 bases to trimming and J lost 5 bases; unmatched junction nucleotides: 4. CDR3 sequence reads: CASSSRQGTEAFF. Here the CDR3 DNA reads TGTGCCAGCAGTTCCCGACAGGGAACTGAAGCTTTCTTT.

J is TRBJ1-3 and V is TRBV2, with D hard to call. V lost 7 bases and J lost 2, with 15 bases in between. CDR1 is SNHLY and CDR2 is FYNNEI in the germline V gene. The CDR3 has 15 residues. CDR3 sequence (DNA): TGTGCCAGCACTGAGGACCGCGGGGCTGGAAACACCATATATTTT. Translated, it gives CASTEDRGAGNTIYF.

V and J are TRBV27 and TRBJ2-7, with 12 bases fitting TRBD1. The CDR3 runs 16 residues. The ends lost 5 bases at V and 7 bases at J; junction bases unmatched: 12. Germline V CDR1 and CDR2: MNHEY, SMNVEV (reference sequence). In DNA form, the CDR3 reads TGTGCCAGCAGTCTTGGAGGGGGACAGGGGGCAAATGAGCAGTACTTC. Translated, it gives CASSLGGGQGANEQYF.

This sequence joins TRBV5-4 and TRBJ1-2, with unresolved D. The CDR3 extends over 14 amino acids. Trimming took off 4 bases at V and 0 bases at J, with 10 bases between the two ends. Germline V gene data show CDR1 as SGHNT and CDR2 as YYREEE (reference sequence). The CDR3 spells CASSIRQTNYGYTF. The CDR3 DNA reads as TGTGCCAGCAGCATACGACAAACTAACTATGGCTACACCTTC.

The rearrangement uses TRBV7-9 and TRBJ1-3; possibly TRBD1 for D (6 bases). The ends were cut back, 5 bases at V and 1 base at J, with 15 bases in the middle. The CDR3 is made up of 16 amino acids. Germline values: CDR1 SEHNR, CDR2 FQNEAQ (reference sequence). CDR3 in amino acids: CASSHSVGTSGNTIYF. DNA for the CDR3: TGTGCCAGCAGCCACAGCGTCGGGACATCTGGAAACACCATATATTTT. Variable domain in full (rest from reference TRBV7-9 and TRBJ1-3): DTGVSQNPRHKITKRGQNVTFRCDPISEHNRLYWYRQTLGQGPEFLTYFQNEAQLEKSRLLSDRFSAERPKGSFSTLEIQRTEQGDSAMYLCASSHSVGTSGNTIYFGEGSWLTVV.

V usage is TRBV7-2 and J usage is TRBJ1-5; D gene unclear. In germline, CDR1 is SGHTA, CDR2 FQGNSA. This CDR3 is 15 amino acids long. V shed 5 bases and J shed 1 base, with 12 bases lying between them. The CDR3 here is CASSPGGLSNQPQHF. The CDR3 DNA sequence: TGTGCCAGCAGCCCCGGAGGACTGAGCAATCAGCCCCAGCATTTT.

The chain joins TRBV5-4 to TRBJ2-7; 7 positions match TRBD1. The J segment lost 1 base and the V segment lost 0 bases, leaving 7 bases of the junction unmatched. CDR1 is SGHNT and CDR2 is YYREEE in the germline V gene (reference sequence). CDR3 length: 16 residues. The CDR3 is CASSLADWTGSYEQYF. CDR3 in DNA: TGTGCCAGCAGCTTGGCCGACTGGACAGGTTCCTACGAGCAGTACTTC.

This chain connects TRBV7-2 to TRBJ2-3; 8 bases match TRBD1. V shed 0 bases, J shed 3 bases, and the junction held 8 bases outside the gene matches. The CDR3 runs 17 residues. Germline-derived CDR1 and CDR2 are SGHTA and FQGNSA. This chain's CDR3 is CASSLAGRGRSTDTQYF. The DNA for the CDR3 is TGTGCCAGCAGCTTAGCCGGCAGGGGGCGATCGACAGATACGCAGTATTTT.

V is TRBV7-2 and J is TRBJ1-4, with 10 nucleotides matching TRBD1. V shed 0 bases and J 5 bases; nucleotides not matched to a gene: 6. This CDR3 region has 17 residues. Per the germline V gene, CDR1 is SGHTA and CDR2 is FQGNSA. The chain's CDR3 is CASSLASTGGFNEKLFF. CDR3 sequence (DNA): TGTGCCAGCAGCTTAGCATCGACAGGGGGCTTCAATGAAAAACTGTTTTTT.

The chain is built from TRBV11-3 and TRBJ1-4, with TRBD1 as a possible D gene (6 bases). This CDR3 contains 13 residues. Trimming removed 5 bases from V and 6 bases from J, with 10 bases in between. The germline CDR1 and CDR2 sequences are SGHNT and YENEEA. CDR3 in DNA: TGTGCCAGCAGCCTTGAGGGGGATGAAAAACTGTTTTTT. Translation gives CASSLEGDEKLFF.

In this sample, this clone turned up a few times. This rearrangement joins TRBV9 to TRBJ1-1, with 8 bases matching TRBD1. Trimming cost V 4 bases and J 1 base; bases outside gene matches: 3. The CDR3 runs to 14 residues. From germline, CDR1 is SGDLS and CDR2 YYNGEE. The CDR3 coding sequence is TGTGCCAGCAGCTCGGGGACAGGGAACACTGAAGCTTTCTTT. Translation: CASSSGTGNTEAFF.

V and J are TRBV10-3 and TRBJ1-2; TRBD1 might be the D (5 bases). The germline V and J ends were trimmed by 0 bases and 6 bases, with 14 bases remaining between them. Germline lookup yields CDR1 ENHRY and CDR2 SYGVKD. CDR3 size: 15 residues. CDR3 region: CAISESREGKDGYTF. CDR3 nucleotides: TGTGCCATCAGTGAGTCCAGGGAGGGGAAGGATGGCTACACCTTC.

The chain employs TRBV7-2 and TRBJ2-7, with TRBD1 as a possible D gene (6 bases). Trimming removed 5 bases at V and 2 bases at J, with 16 bases between. The CDR3 is made up of 15 amino acids. The germline CDR1 and CDR2 sequences are SGHTA and FQGNSA. CDR3 protein: CASSPLGRGPYEQYF. The CDR3 DNA reads TGTGCCAGCAGCCCCCTTGGCAGGGGCCCCTACGAGCAGTACTTC.

The table lists this clone with a count of one. The chain recombines TRBV7-2 with TRBJ1-2; D unresolved. V was cut by 1 base and J by 8 bases, with 17 bases left in between. The germline CDR1 and CDR2 sequences are SGHTA and FQGNSA. The CDR3 has 15 amino acids. The chain's CDR3 is CASSLGVGGPSGYTF. Here the CDR3 DNA reads TGTGCCAGCAGCTTAGGGGTCGGCGGGCCATCCGGCTACACCTTC.

This sequence joins TRBV7-9 and TRBJ1-1; 8 positions agree with TRBD1. CDR1 SEHNR and CDR2 FQNEAQ come from the germline V gene (reference sequence). CDR3 size: 14 residues. With V trimmed by 2 bases and J by 4 bases, 3 bases remained unmatched. In DNA, the CDR3 is TGTGCCAGCAGCTTACAGGGGGCGAGCACTGAAGCTTTCTTT. Its translation: CASSLQGASTEAFF.

The chain links TRBV7-2 to TRBJ2-3; weak D call: TRBD2 (6 bases). Deletions cut 5 bases from V and 4 bases from J, with 13 bases between. The CDR3 length is 14 residues. Germline-derived CDR1 and CDR2 are SGHTA and FQGNSA. The CDR3 coding sequence is TGTGCCAGCAGCCTCATGACTAGGTCAGATACGCAGTATTTT. Protein: CASSLMTRSDTQYF.

V usage is TRBV4-3 and J usage is TRBJ2-1; 8 bases map to TRBD1. Unmatched junction bases numbered 14, after V lost 4 bases and J lost 6 bases. Germline CDR1 and CDR2: LGHNA and YSLEER. The CDR3 covers 17 residues. CDR3 amino acids: CASSPQPGQAYLNEQFF. The CDR3 bases are TGCGCCAGCAGCCCCCAACCGGGACAGGCATATCTCAATGAGCAGTTCTTC.

J is TRBJ2-4 and V is TRBV7-2; 8 bases agree with TRBD1. The germline V gene has CDR1 SGHTA and CDR2 FQGNSA. This CDR3 contains 14 residues. With 3 bases clipped from V and 8 bases from J, the junction kept 6 bases outside the gene matches. This CDR3 reads CASSFDRGGDIQYF. CDR3 DNA sequence: TGTGCCAGCAGCTTCGACAGGGGTGGAGACATTCAGTACTTC.